The 21 T cell receptor beta chains listed next were all sequenced from one sample in a study of response to subunit inactivated influenza vaccine. MiXCR was run by TCRdb on the RT-PCR reads, yielding one entry per CDR3 protein. The sample includes roughly 520,000 distinct CDR3 sequences, roughly 27% seen only once; the top ten take under 2.5%. Here the sequenced sample was CD4+ T cells sorted from PBMCs, taken 5 days after vaccination. The receptors come from a man over 45 who received an inactivated influenza vaccine.

V gene TRBV7-6 combines with J gene TRBJ2-1; D is perhaps TRBD2 (6 bases). Germline V gene lookup returns CDR1 SGHVS and CDR2 FNYEAQ. The CDR3 totals 15 residues. The V end was cut by 9 bases, the J end by 2 bases, with 17 bases between. The CDR3 region has the DNA TGTGCCAGACCCGGGCCGGGAGTCCCCTACAATGAGCAGTTCTTC. Translated, it gives CARPGPGVPYNEQFF. The variable domain in full, completed from reference TRBV7-6 and TRBJ2-1, reads GAGVSQSPRYKVTKRGQDVALRCDPISGHVSLYWYRQALGQGPEFLTYFNYEAQQDKSGLPNDRFSAERPEGSISTLTIQRTEQRDSAMYRCARPGPGVPYNEQFFGPGTRLTVL.

In DNA form, the CDR3 reads TGCAGAGCCGGGACAGGGGGCTCCTACGAGCAGTACTTC. This sequence encodes CRAGTGGSYEQYF. The chain couples TRBV20-1 to TRBJ2-7, with 11 bases that match TRBD1. There are 13 residues in the CDR3. Per germline, CDR1 DFQATT and CDR2 SNEGSKA (reference sequence).

The chain combines TRBV13 with TRBJ1-6, with D possibly TRBD1 on 6 matching bases. CDR3 length: 15 residues. Trimming pared 5 bases from V and 6 bases from J, leaving 14 bases between. Germline V CDR1 and CDR2: PRHDT, FYEKMQ (reference sequence). CDR3 loop: CASSVYTGSNSPLHF. In DNA form, the CDR3 reads TGTGCCAGCAGCGTTTATACAGGGAGTAATTCACCCCTCCACTTT.

V usage is TRBV6-5 and J usage is TRBJ2-7, with D possibly TRBD1 on 5 matching bases. Germline V gene sequence: CDR1 MNHEY, CDR2 SVGAGI. The CDR3 is 15 amino acids. V dropped 0 bases and J dropped 0 bases, with 9 bases sitting between them. This CDR3 is CASSYSDQGSYEQYF. DNA for the CDR3: TGTGCCAGCAGTTACTCGGACCAGGGCTCCTACGAGCAGTACTTC.

The chain uses TRBV15 and TRBJ1-1, with TRBD1 matching over 7 bases. J gave up 11 bases and V 3 bases, and 12 bases lay outside the gene matches. The CDR3 sequence is 14 residues long. Per the germline V gene, CDR1 is LNHNV and CDR2 is YYDKDF (reference sequence). The CDR3 reads CATSRRGQTPRAFF. The CDR3 nucleotides read TGTGCCACCAGCAGGAGGGGACAGACCCCTAGGGCTTTCTTT.

The rearrangement joins TRBV7-9 to TRBJ1-6; D possibly corresponds to TRBD1 (5 bases). The germline V gene encodes CDR1 SEHNR and CDR2 FQNEAQ (reference sequence). V dropped 2 bases and J dropped 9 bases, with 8 bases sitting between them. This CDR3 is built from 13 residues. The CDR3 DNA is TGTGCCAGCAGCTTAAACCAGGGTTCACCCCTCCACTTT. Amino acids: CASSLNQGSPLHF.

With respect to this clonotype: An end of the junction does not agree with germline; a read error may underlie this. V is TRBV20-1 and J is TRBJ2-3; TRBD2 agrees at 9 bases. This CDR3 contains 16 residues. CDR1 and CDR2 (germline): DFQATT, SNEGSKA (reference sequence). The CDR3 is CCARDWLSGRRDTQYF. The CDR3 DNA follows: TGCTGTGCTAGAGATTGGTTAAGCGGGAGGAGGGATACGCAGTATTTT.

This clonotype has only a few counts. The chain recombines TRBV15 with TRBJ1-3; D remains ambiguous. Germline V gene lookup returns CDR1 LNHNV and CDR2 YYDKDF (reference sequence). The V and J ends lost 0 bases and 2 bases respectively, with 8 bases between them. The CDR3 consists of 15 residues. CDR3 amino acids: CATSRDRTAGNTIYF. DNA of the CDR3: TGTGCCACCAGCAGAGATAGGACCGCTGGAAACACCATATATTTT.

This clonotype showed up many times. The chain uses TRBV20-1 and TRBJ1-2; D is ambiguous. The CDR3 length is 14 residues. Trimming removed 0 bases at V and 5 bases at J, with 13 bases between. The germline gives CDR1 DFQATT, CDR2 SNEGSKA (reference sequence). The CDR3 spells CSARDPNQSYGYTF. CDR3 nucleotides: TGCAGTGCTAGAGACCCAAATCAGAGTTATGGCTACACCTTC.

This clonotype was observed a few times. The V and J genes are TRBV10-3 and TRBJ1-4, with unresolved D. V was pared by 6 bases and J by 12 bases, with 14 bases between. The CDR3 loop spans 12 amino acids. CDR1 ENHRY and CDR2 SYGVKD come from the germline V gene. The CDR3 coding sequence is TGTGCCATCAGCGCTACAAGATTAGAACTGTTTTTT. It is translated as CAISATRLELFF.

This CDR3 reads CASSEFRGRETQYF. DNA for the CDR3: TGTGCCAGCAGTGAATTCCGGGGGCGAGAGACCCAGTACTTC. The chain combines TRBV25-1 with TRBJ2-5; D tentatively reads TRBD1 or TRBD2 (6 bases each). V shed 1 base and J shed 4 bases, with 10 bases lying between them. CDR1 and CDR2 (germline): MGHDK, SYGVNS. The CDR3 sequence is 14 residues long.

V usage is TRBV4-1 and J usage is TRBJ1-4; TRBD1 might be the D (5 bases). Germline-derived CDR1 and CDR2 are MGHRA and YSYEKL. The CDR3 sequence is 14 residues long. With 0 bases removed from V and 7 bases from J, the gap between germline ends came to 9 bases. CDR3 bases: TGCGCCAGCAGCCAAGATCGGAGGGGTGAAAAACTGTTTTTT. Translation gives CASSQDRRGEKLFF.

This clonotype was seen a few times. In DNA form, the CDR3 reads TGTGCCAGCAGCAGGGGACATGCGAACACTGAAGCTTTCTTT. As protein: CASSRGHANTEAFF. The rearrangement joins TRBV12-3 or TRBV12-4 to TRBJ1-1; D might be TRBD1 (6 bases). V was trimmed by 6 bases and J by 1 base, leaving 12 bases between them. The length of the CDR3 is 14 residues.

This clonotype showed up just a few times. The chain recombines TRBV14 with TRBJ1-1; D is unclear. V dropped 1 base and J dropped 6 bases, with 9 bases sitting between them. Per germline, CDR1 SGHDN and CDR2 FVKESK. CDR3 length equals 13 residues. The CDR3: CASSQVEQSEAFF. DNA of the CDR3: TGTGCCAGCAGCCAAGTAGAACAGTCTGAAGCTTTCTTT. Looking up the rest from reference TRBV14 and TRBJ1-1 gives the full variable domain: EAGVTQFPSHSVIEKGQTVTLRCDPISGHDNLYWYRRVMGKEIKFLLHFVKESKQDESGMPNNRFLAERTGGTYSTLKVQPAELEDSGVYFCASSQVEQSEAFFGQGTRLTVV.

The sample holds a few counts of this clonotype. V is TRBV7-7 and J is TRBJ2-1; TRBD2 matches at 13 bases. Unmatched junction bases numbered 3, after V lost 1 base and J lost 6 bases. The CDR3 extends over 16 amino acids. Germline V gene data show CDR1 as SSHAT and CDR2 as FNYEAQ (reference sequence). The CDR3 spells CASSLGGLAGINEQFF. Here the CDR3 DNA reads TGTGCCAGCAGCTTAGGGGGACTAGCGGGAATCAATGAGCAGTTCTTC. Filled out from reference TRBV7-7 and TRBJ2-1, the complete variable domain reads GAGVSQSPRYKVTKRGQDVTLRCDPISSHATLYWYQQALGQGPEFLTYFNYEAQPDKSGLPSDRFSAERPEGSISTLTIQRTEQRDSAMYRCASSLGGLAGINEQFFGPGTRLTVL.

This clonotype was detected only a few times. The chain is built from TRBV12-3 or TRBV12-4 and TRBJ2-3, with 8 bases fitting TRBD2. The J segment lost 8 bases and the V segment lost 7 bases, leaving 11 bases of the junction unmatched. CDR3 size: 14 residues. This chain's CDR3 is CASTPTGTRGTQYF. CDR3 bases: TGTGCCAGCACCCCTACCGGGACTAGGGGTACGCAGTATTTT.

This chain joins TRBV12-3 or TRBV12-4 and TRBJ2-5; D is possibly TRBD2 (6 bases). This CDR3 is built from 17 residues. Trimming removed 4 bases from V and 3 bases from J, with 21 bases in between. The CDR3 nucleotides are TGTGCCAGCAGTTCCGGACGGAGGGGTTCCCCCAAAGAGACCCAGTACTTC. Protein: CASSSGRRGSPKETQYF.

The J gene is TRBJ2-3, the V gene TRBV20-1; D gene ambiguous. There are 13 residues in the CDR3. CDR1 and CDR2 from the germline V gene are DFQATT and SNEGSKA (reference sequence). Deletions cut 1 base from V and 2 bases from J, with 7 bases between. The DNA of the CDR3 is TGCAGTGCTAGAGGAGACCACACAGATACGCAGTATTTT. Translated: CSARGDHTDTQYF.

This clonotype has just a few counts. The chain links TRBV12-3 or TRBV12-4 to TRBJ2-3; D possibly matches TRBD1 or TRBD2 (5 bases each). V was clipped by 4 bases and J by 6 bases, with 17 bases between them. CDR3 length equals 15 residues. The chain's CDR3 is CASSSPLGRGDTQYF. Here the CDR3 DNA reads TGTGCCAGCAGTTCCCCACTGGGGCGCGGGGATACGCAGTATTTT.

This clonotype showed up just a few times. This sequence joins TRBV28 and TRBJ2-1; 12 positions match TRBD2. The germline V gene encodes CDR1 MDHEN and CDR2 SYDVKM. This CDR3 comprises 17 residues. The V and J ends lost 4 bases and 3 bases, in that order; junction bases with no gene match: 7. The CDR3, as DNA: TGTGCCAGCAGTTCCAGACTAGCGGGAGCGTTCTACAATGAGCAGTTCTTC. It encodes CASSSRLAGAFYNEQFF.

The table lists this clonotype with a few counts. The chain is built from TRBV24-1 and TRBJ2-7, with 8 bases aligning to TRBD1. Germline loops: CDR1 KGHDR, CDR2 SFDVKD. The CDR3 is 15 amino acids. J lost 3 bases, V lost 2 bases, and 5 bases had no gene match. The CDR3 reads CATSDSGQGNYEQYF. Here the CDR3 DNA reads TGTGCCACCAGTGATTCCGGACAGGGTAACTACGAGCAGTACTTC.